Below, 2 T cell receptor beta chains from the same sample are listed, as sequenced in a study of T-cell reconstitution after alpha-beta-depleted transplantation in children. Preparation of the TCRbeta library involved a method that used unique molecular identifiers. TCRdb processed the PCR reads anew with MiXCR; each CDR3 protein has one entry. The data contain 400,000 to 450,000 distinct CDR3 sequences, 43% of them singletons. The sequences come from PBMCs, collected before TCRalphabeta/CD19-depleted stem cell transplant. All receptors come from a girl aged 2 to 10 with aplastic anemia, due to receive a stem cell transplant.

The chain has TRBV7-8 and TRBJ2-3; possibly TRBD2 for D (6 bases). The CDR3 spans 14 residues. Germline V lookup: CDR1 SGHVS, CDR2 FQNEAQ. V was pared by 3 bases and J by 4 bases, with 11 bases between. The CDR3 DNA sequence: TGTGCCAGCAGCTTGCAGGGACTTCCAGATACGCAGTATTTT. Translation gives CASSLQGLPDTQYF.

This clonotype has just a few counts. The chain carries TRBV12-3 or TRBV12-4 and TRBJ1-3; D is ambiguous. Trimming cost V 7 bases and J 2 bases, with 21 bases left between them. There are 17 residues in the CDR3. As DNA, the CDR3 is TGTGCCAGCAAACCGGAGGGAGGGTTAAGTCCTGGAAACACCATATATTTT. Translating it yields CASKPEGGLSPGNTIYF.